Presented here are 24 T cell receptor beta chains from one specimen sequenced in a study of T cells after yellow fever vaccination. Each CDR3 protein is one row after TCRdb ran MiXCR on the 5' RACE reads. The sample carries roughly 340,000 distinct CDR3 sequences, 8.7% recorded once. The sequencing used PBMCs, collected on the day of the first yellow fever vaccination. The receptors stem from a man aged 18 to 35 who received the YFV17D yellow fever vaccine.

The rearrangement uses TRBV7-2 and TRBJ1-3; D is unresolved. CDR1 is SGHTA, CDR2 FQGNSA, per germline. This CDR3 comprises 15 residues. V was trimmed by 3 bases and J by 4 bases, leaving 13 bases between them. The CDR3 nucleotides read TGTGCCAGCAGCTTCAGCAGCGGACGGGGAAACACCATATATTTT. It specifies CASSFSSGRGNTIYF.

This clonotype turned up a few times. The chain recombines TRBV23-1 with TRBJ2-5, with 12 bases that match TRBD2. TRBV23-1 is labeled an ORF, and its function is uncertain. The CDR3 contains 18 residues. J lost 5 bases, V lost 0 bases, and 10 bases had no gene match. The DNA for the CDR3 is TGCGCCAGCAGTCAATCAAGGACTAGCGGGGCCTACCTGGAGACCCAGTACTTC. It encodes CASSQSRTSGAYLETQYF.

There are a few counts of this clonotype. The CDR3 DNA is TGTGCCAGCACTCTACTTGGACCGCGTATAGTCGGTCAGCCCCAGCATTTT. Translated: CASTLLGPRIVGQPQHF. V usage is TRBV18 and J usage is TRBJ1-5; no definite D call. The CDR3 is made up of 17 amino acids. The germline V gene encodes CDR1 KGHSH and CDR2 LQKENI. V lost 8 bases and J lost 6, with 26 bases in between.

The CDR3 sequence is CASSLNGALLGEQFF. The CDR3 DNA reads as TGTGCCAGCAGTTTGAACGGGGCCCTACTCGGTGAGCAGTTCTTC. V gene TRBV12-3 or TRBV12-4 combines with J gene TRBJ2-1; perhaps D is TRBD1 or TRBD2 (5 bases each). The CDR3 loop spans 15 amino acids. Trimming left V 3 bases short and J 9 bases short, with 18 bases between.

The J gene is TRBJ1-2, the V gene TRBV4-3, with a tentative D call TRBD1 (6 bases). CDR3 length: 14 residues. The V end was cut by 2 bases, the J end by 7 bases, with 14 bases between. Germline CDR1 is LGHNA and CDR2 is YSLEER. The CDR3 region has the DNA TGCGCCAGCAGCCAAATAAGGGGGTGTTGTGGCTACACCTTC. This gives the protein CASSQIRGCCGYTF.

The table lists this clonotype with a few counts. The rearrangement uses TRBV27 and TRBJ2-1; 11 bases map to TRBD2. Per germline, CDR1 MNHEY and CDR2 SMNVEV (reference sequence). Unmatched junction bases numbered 7, after V lost 5 bases and J lost 4 bases. The CDR3 has 16 residues. CDR3 in DNA: TGTGCCAGCAGTCGTCCCCGACTAGCGGGATACAATGAGCAGTTCTTC. Translating gives CASSRPRLAGYNEQFF.

This clonotype appeared a few times. The J gene is TRBJ1-5, the V gene TRBV24-1; perhaps TRBD1 as D (5 bases). The CDR3 totals 13 residues. V lost 5 bases, J lost 7 bases, and 11 bases lay in between. The germline CDR1 and CDR2 sequences are KGHDR and SFDVKD. This CDR3 reads CATSAAGGQPQHF. The DNA of the CDR3 is TGTGCCACCAGTGCGGCCGGGGGACAGCCCCAGCATTTT.

The CDR3 sequence is CASSTGTSGTGELFF. As DNA, the CDR3 is TGTGCCAGCAGCACCGGGACAAGTGGCACCGGGGAGCTGTTTTTT. The chain carries TRBV7-6 and TRBJ2-2, with TRBD1 as a possible D gene (6 bases). Germline-derived CDR1 and CDR2 are SGHVS and FNYEAQ. This CDR3 spans 15 amino acids. Between the trimmed V and J ends, which lost 5 bases and 4 bases, there was a span of 14 bases.

This clonotype was seen at least ten times. The chain carries TRBV5-1 and TRBJ1-1; D not certain. CDR1 and CDR2 (germline): SGHRS, YFSETQ. The CDR3 spans 13 residues. V lost 2 bases, J lost 2 bases, and 7 bases lay in between. For the CDR3, the DNA is TGCGCCAGCAGCTTACTTCAAAACACTGAAGCTTTCTTT. Residues: CASSLLQNTEAFF.

The chain employs TRBV12-3 or TRBV12-4 and TRBJ2-3; D may be TRBD2 (5 bases). CDR3 size: 15 residues. Trimming removed 4 bases from V and 4 bases from J, with 15 bases in between. CDR3 in DNA: TGTGCCAGCAGTTACGGGAATCGATCCCCAGATACGCAGTATTTT. It encodes CASSYGNRSPDTQYF.

The table lists this clonotype with a few counts. V usage is TRBV2 and J usage is TRBJ2-7; D is unresolved. The CDR3 contains 12 residues. The germline CDR1 and CDR2 sequences are SNHLY and FYNNEI. The germline V and J ends were trimmed by 3 bases and 3 bases, with 6 bases remaining between them. CDR3 nucleotides: TGTGCCAGCAGTGATGCCGGCTACGAGCAGTACTTC. This translates into CASSDAGYEQYF.

There are many counts of this clonotype. V usage is TRBV6-6 and J usage is TRBJ1-4; TRBD1 might be the D (5 bases). Trimming pared 6 bases from V and 3 bases from J, leaving 8 bases between. Germline V gene sequence: CDR1 MNHNY, CDR2 SVGAGI (reference sequence). The CDR3 length is 13 residues. In DNA, the CDR3 is TGTGCCAGCAGGGGACCAGCTAATGAAAAACTGTTTTTT. Its translation is CASRGPANEKLFF.

This clonotype was seen ten or more times. The rearrangement joins TRBV5-1 to TRBJ1-3, with D perhaps TRBD1 (5 bases). Trimming took 7 bases from V and 4 from J, leaving 9 bases between them. The CDR3 contains 12 residues. Germline V gene sequence: CDR1 SGHRS, CDR2 YFSETQ. In nucleotides, the CDR3 is TGCGCCAGCCGGGACGTCGGAAACACCATATATTTT. This codes for CASRDVGNTIYF. Based on the CDR3 plus reference TRBV5-1 and TRBJ1-3, the full variable domain is KAGVTQTPRYLIKTRGQQVTLSCSPISGHRSVSWYQQTPGQGLQFLFEYFSETQRNKGNFPGRFSGRQFSNSRSEMNVSTLELGDSALYLCASRDVGNTIYFGEGSWLTVV.

This clonotype was observed at least ten times. The CDR3 protein is CASTPFKGTYNEQFF. The CDR3 DNA is TGTGCCAGCACCCCGTTTAAAGGAACGTACAATGAGCAGTTCTTC. The rearrangement uses TRBV2 and TRBJ2-1, with D unresolved. CDR1 is SNHLY and CDR2 is FYNNEI in the germline V gene. This CDR3 region has 15 residues. The ends were cut back, 7 bases at V and 4 bases at J, with 17 bases in the middle.

The chain employs TRBV7-8 and TRBJ1-1, with 7 bases lining up with TRBD1. V gave up 2 bases and J gave up 4 bases; unmatched junction bases: 16. Germline lookup yields CDR1 SGHVS and CDR2 FQNEAQ. The length of the CDR3 is 18 residues. CDR3 in amino acids: CASSLSPGGKGRGTEAFF. DNA of the CDR3: TGTGCCAGCAGCTTATCCCCAGGGGGGAAGGGCCGGGGCACTGAAGCTTTCTTT.

In this sample, this clonotype turned up many times. The V call is TRBV18, the J call TRBJ2-3; 7 bases align to TRBD2. V gave up 8 bases and J gave up 1 base; unmatched junction bases: 6. Per germline, CDR1 KGHSH and CDR2 LQKENI. The length of the CDR3 is 14 residues. CDR3 loop: CASSPGGGTDTQYF. The CDR3, as DNA: TGTGCCAGCAGCCCTGGGGGGGGCACAGATACGCAGTATTTT.

This clonotype was seen a few times. V gene TRBV12-3 or TRBV12-4 combines with J gene TRBJ1-6, with D uncertain. V was clipped by 4 bases and J by 6 bases, with 7 bases between them. The length of the CDR3 is 13 residues. DNA of the CDR3: TGTGCCAGCAGTTGGGAAGTTAATTCACCCCTCCACTTT. This encodes CASSWEVNSPLHF.

This clonotype was seen a few times. V usage is TRBV12-3 or TRBV12-4 and J usage is TRBJ2-3; 13 nucleotides match TRBD2. The CDR3 is 15 residues long. After removal of 6 bases from V and 5 bases from J, the junction contained 5 bases not matched to a gene. The CDR3: CASSSGTSGEDTQYF. The CDR3, as DNA: TGTGCCAGCAGCTCTGGGACTAGCGGGGAAGATACGCAGTATTTT.

This clonotype was detected ten times or more. J is TRBJ2-2 and V is TRBV27, with 11 bases aligning to TRBD1. In germline, CDR1 is MNHEY, CDR2 SMNVEV (reference sequence). Trimming cost V 2 bases and J 7 bases; bases outside gene matches: 3. The length of the CDR3 is 15 residues. The CDR3 region is CASSLGQGAYGELFF. DNA for the CDR3: TGTGCCAGCAGTTTAGGACAGGGGGCGTACGGGGAGCTGTTTTTT.

The table lists this clonotype with a few counts. The rearrangement uses TRBV7-2 and TRBJ2-3; 8 bases are a match to TRBD2. This CDR3 has 15 residues. V was clipped by 5 bases and J by 0 bases; unmatched bases: 4. Germline CDR1 is SGHTA and CDR2 is FQGNSA. DNA of the CDR3: TGTGCCAGCAGCCGGGGGGGTTCTAGCACAGATACGCAGTATTTT. Its translation: CASSRGGSSTDTQYF.

A remark on this clonotype: At one end the junction does not follow the germline gene, possibly because of a read error. The chain joins TRBV12-3 or TRBV12-4 to TRBJ2-7; weak D call: TRBD1 (6 bases). CDR3 size: 15 residues. CDR3 sequence (DNA): TGTGCCATCAGTCTTTTTCGACAGGCTACCTACGAGCAGTACTTC. Protein product: CAISLFRQATYEQYF.

This clonotype has a count of ten or more. This rearrangement joins TRBV9 to TRBJ2-2, with D perhaps TRBD2 (6 bases). The CDR3 length is 15 residues. Germline V gene data show CDR1 as SGDLS and CDR2 as YYNGEE. With 2 bases removed from V and 5 bases from J, the gap between germline ends came to 13 bases. CDR3 coding DNA: TGTGCCAGCAGCGTCGGTAGCGGTTCGACCGGGGAGCTGTTTTTT. This sequence encodes CASSVGSGSTGELFF.

This clonotype was recorded a few times. V usage is TRBV4-1 and J usage is TRBJ1-1; TRBD1 matches 8 bases. V was clipped by 6 bases and J by 1 base; unmatched bases: 13. The CDR3 extends over 17 amino acids. Germline lookup yields CDR1 MGHRA and CDR2 YSYEKL. CDR3 bases: TGCGCCAGCAGTAACCCCGGGACAGGATTTGGGAACACTGAAGCTTTCTTT. It translates to CASSNPGTGFGNTEAFF.

This clonotype turned up a few times. The genes are TRBV5-4 and TRBJ2-1; D is possibly TRBD1 (5 bases). Trimming removed 0 bases at V and 2 bases at J, with 12 bases between. Looked up from germline, CDR1 is SGHNT and CDR2 is YYREEE (reference sequence). CDR3 length: 16 residues. CDR3 region: CASSLEGKGTYNEQFF. As DNA, the CDR3 is TGTGCCAGCAGCTTGGAAGGCAAGGGGACCTACAATGAGCAGTTCTTC. Full variable domain (missing parts from reference TRBV5-4 and TRBJ2-1): ETGVTQSPTHLIKTRGQQVTLRCSSQSGHNTVSWYQQALGQGPQFIFQYYREEENGRGNFPPRFSGLQFPNYSSELNVNALELDDSALYLCASSLEGKGTYNEQFFGPGTRLTVL.